These 5 T cell receptor beta chains originate from one sample sequenced in a study of T cells in Graves' hyperthyroidism and ophthalmopathy. From RNA transcripts, TCR beta CDR3 regions were amplified. The HTBI primer set drove a first-round RT-PCR of the TCR CDR3. TCRdb analysed the multiplex PCR reads with MiXCR anew, one entry per CDR3 protein. The sample shows more than 300,000 distinct CDR3 sequences, 15% to 20% of them seen only once. Sample: blood. The receptors shown here come from a man aged 18 to 29 with Graves' ophthalmopathy.

This clonotype came up a few times. The chain is built from TRBV2 and TRBJ1-1; TRBD1 aligns across 12 bases. The CDR3 spans 15 residues. Losses at the gene ends were 6 bases for V and 9 bases for J; bases not matched to a gene: 11. The germline gives CDR1 SNHLY, CDR2 FYNNEI. As DNA, the CDR3 is TGTGCCAGCAGCGCCCACCGGGACAGGGGGCAGCAAGCTTTCTTT. Residues: CASSAHRDRGQQAFF.

This clonotype was detected only a few times. The chain uses TRBV29-1 and TRBJ1-2, with 9 bases that match TRBD1. Looked up from germline, CDR1 is SQVTM and CDR2 is ANQGSEA. V was clipped by 6 bases and J by 8 bases; unmatched bases: 13. The CDR3 is 14 residues long. CDR3 sequence: CSVPQQGARRGYTF. In DNA form, the CDR3 reads TGCAGCGTCCCTCAACAGGGGGCGCGGAGGGGCTACACCTTC.

The V call is TRBV15, the J call TRBJ1-3; no reliable D call. CDR1 LNHNV and CDR2 YYDKDF come from the germline V gene (reference sequence). The CDR3 loop spans 14 amino acids. V was pared by 0 bases and J by 3 bases, with 6 bases between. The CDR3: CATSRDTFGNTIYF. The CDR3 bases are TGTGCCACCAGCAGAGATACGTTTGGAAACACCATATATTTT. The full variable domain, with the rest looked up from reference TRBV15 and TRBJ1-3, is DAMVIQNPRYQVTQFGKPVTLSCSQTLNHNVMYWYQQKSSQAPKLLFHYYDKDFNNEADTPDNFQSRRPNTSFCFLDIRSPGLGDTAMYLCATSRDTFGNTIYFGEGSWLTVV.

The genes are TRBV20-1 and TRBJ2-7; TRBD2 matches at 10 bases. V was pared by 2 bases and J by 3 bases, with 4 bases of the junction left unmatched. The CDR3 has 14 amino acids. The germline gives CDR1 DFQATT, CDR2 SNEGSKA (reference sequence). The CDR3 sequence is CSARISGGFYEQYF. The CDR3 DNA is TGCAGTGCTAGAATTAGCGGGGGGTTCTACGAGCAGTACTTC.

This clonotype was recorded many times. The chain joins TRBV7-9 to TRBJ1-4; D is perhaps TRBD1 (5 bases). This CDR3 contains 15 residues. The V end lost 2 bases, the J end lost 7 bases, and 14 bases lay between the germline ends. Germline V gives CDR1 SEHNR, CDR2 FQNEAQ (reference sequence). CDR3 sequence reads: CASSLSAGRTEKLFF. As DNA, the CDR3 is TGTGCCAGCAGCTTATCGGCAGGGAGGACTGAAAAACTGTTTTTT.